The 28 T cell receptor beta chains below were found in one sample sequenced in a study of control samples from healthy donors and cancer patients. Here immunoSEQ multiplex PCR was the method, and the copy in TCRdb shows in-frame clones only, minus some. The sample records around 200,000 clones, roughly 91% being singletons. Sequenced: blood. All receptors come from a woman aged 25 to 39 in good health.

The chain has TRBV2 and TRBJ1-1; D is perhaps TRBD1 (6 bases). Germline V gene data show CDR1 as SNHLY and CDR2 as FYNNEI. The CDR3 runs to 12 residues. Trimming cost V 7 bases and J 7 bases, with 13 bases left between them. DNA of the CDR3: TGTGCCAGCATGGCGGGGGCGAGTGAAGCTTTCTTT. Protein: CASMAGASEAFF.

This clone was observed a single time. The rearrangement joins TRBV7-8 to TRBJ2-1, with D maybe TRBD2 (5 bases). The V gene's germline CDR1 is SGHVS and CDR2 FQNEAQ. V lost 1 base and J 6 bases, leaving 13 bases between the germline ends. The CDR3 sequence is 15 residues long. The CDR3 DNA reads TGTGCCAGCAGCTTAGGGACTCGGCCCCCCAATGAGCAGTTCTTC. It codes for CASSLGTRPPNEQFF. Filled out from reference TRBV7-8 and TRBJ2-1, the complete variable domain reads GAGVSQSPRYKVAKRGQDVALRCDPISGHVSLFWYQQALGQGPEFLTYFQNEAQLDKSGLPSDRFFAERPEGSVSTLKIQRTQQEDSAVYLCASSLGTRPPNEQFFGPGTRLTVL.

There are a few counts of this clone. The chain uses TRBV9 and TRBJ2-5; 13 nucleotides line up with TRBD2. CDR1 SGDLS and CDR2 YYNGEE come from the germline V gene. J gave up 0 bases and V 0 bases, and 2 bases lay outside the gene matches. The CDR3 covers 17 residues. The CDR3 spells CASSVGGLAGNQETQYF. Written as DNA, the CDR3 is TGTGCCAGCAGCGTAGGGGGACTAGCGGGGAACCAAGAGACCCAGTACTTC.

The chain uses TRBV6-5 and TRBJ2-2, with D unresolved. V lost 0 bases, J lost 4 bases, and 0 bases lay in between. Looked up from germline, CDR1 is MNHEY and CDR2 is SVGAGI. This CDR3 has 12 residues. The CDR3, as DNA: TGTGCCAGCAGTTACTCCACCGGGGAGCTGTTTTTT. This codes for CASSYSTGELFF.

This chain joins TRBV3-1 (or the pseudogene TRBV3-2) and TRBJ2-2; 11 nucleotides line up with TRBD2. CDR1 is LGHDT, CDR2 YNNKEL, per germline (reference sequence). Germline trimming cut 8 bases from V and 2 bases from J; bases unmatched to any gene: 7. The CDR3 totals 16 residues. The CDR3 spells CASRLAGGGNTGELFF. The CDR3 DNA reads as TGTGCCAGCCGATTAGCGGGAGGGGGAAACACCGGGGAGCTGTTTTTT.

The chain recombines TRBV2 with TRBJ1-6, with D unclear. Per germline, CDR1 SNHLY and CDR2 FYNNEI. The CDR3 is 14 amino acids. The germline V and J ends were trimmed by 7 bases and 0 bases, with 7 bases remaining between them. The CDR3: CASKPTSYNSPLHF. The CDR3 DNA sequence: TGTGCCAGCAAACCTACCTCCTATAATTCACCCCTCCACTTT. The full variable domain, with the rest looked up from reference TRBV2 and TRBJ1-6, is EPEVTQTPSHQVTQMGQEVILRCVPISNHLYFYWYRQILGQKVEFLVSFYNNEISEKSEIFDDQFSVERPDGSNFTLKIRSTKLEDSAMYFCASKPTSYNSPLHFGNGTRLTVT.

V and J are TRBV19 and TRBJ2-6; possible D gene TRBD2, 6 bases. V was shortened by 3 bases and J by 2 bases, with 8 bases between the two germline ends. Per germline, CDR1 LNHDA and CDR2 SQIVND (reference sequence). The CDR3 is made up of 15 amino acids. The CDR3, as DNA: TGTGCCAGTAGTATGGAGGGGACTGGGGCCAACGTCCTGACTTTC. Amino acids: CASSMEGTGANVLTF. Supplemented by reference TRBV19 and TRBJ2-6, the full variable domain reads DGGITQSPKYLFRKEGQNVTLSCEQNLNHDAMYWYRQDPGQGLRLIYYSQIVNDFQKGDIAEGYSVSREKKESFPLTVTSAQKNPTAFYLCASSMEGTGANVLTFGAGSRLTVL.

The chain recombines TRBV27 with TRBJ1-1; 10 bases agree with TRBD1. V dropped 4 bases and J dropped 5; count of bases not matched to a gene: 7. The germline CDR1 and CDR2 sequences are MNHEY and SMNVEV (reference sequence). The CDR3 loop spans 15 amino acids. CDR3 sequence reads: CASSYRDRGRTEAFF. The DNA of the CDR3 is TGTGCCAGCAGTTACCGGGACAGGGGTCGGACTGAAGCTTTCTTT.

The chain recombines TRBV4-1 with TRBJ1-2; 8 bases map to TRBD1. Germline CDR1 is MGHRA and CDR2 is YSYEKL. This CDR3 is 15 amino acids long. V lost 1 base to trimming and J lost 4 bases; unmatched junction nucleotides: 5. The CDR3 DNA reads TGCGCCAGCAGCCAAGTCGGCAGGGGGCTCTATGGCTACACCTTC. Translating gives CASSQVGRGLYGYTF.

The chain recombines TRBV28 with TRBJ1-1; perhaps TRBD1 as D (6 bases). From germline, CDR1 is MDHEN and CDR2 SYDVKM. Between the trimmed V and J ends, which lost 0 bases and 2 bases, there was a span of 10 bases. The CDR3 spans 15 residues. CDR3: CASSLWSGDNTEAFF. The CDR3 nucleotides are TGTGCCAGCAGTTTATGGTCAGGGGACAACACTGAAGCTTTCTTT.

As regards this clone: Other DNA sequences in this sample translate to the same CDR3. The chain carries TRBV15 and TRBJ1-2, with 9 bases identical to TRBD1. The ends lost 3 bases at V and 2 bases at J; junction bases unmatched: 1. Germline loops: CDR1 LNHNV, CDR2 YYDKDF (reference sequence). This CDR3 comprises 14 residues. In nucleotides, the CDR3 is TGTGCCACCAGCAGGGACAGGGGCAACTATGGCTACACCTTC. Translating it yields CATSRDRGNYGYTF. The full variable domain, rest sourced from reference TRBV15 and TRBJ1-2, is DAMVIQNPRYQVTQFGKPVTLSCSQTLNHNVMYWYQQKSSQAPKLLFHYYDKDFNNEADTPDNFQSRRPNTSFCFLDIRSPGLGDTAMYLCATSRDRGNYGYTFGSGTRLTVV.

V gene TRBV7-2 combines with J gene TRBJ1-2; 10 bases fit TRBD1. Per germline, CDR1 SGHTA and CDR2 FQGNSA. V lost 6 bases to trimming and J lost 8 bases; unmatched junction nucleotides: 9. The CDR3 consists of 14 residues. In DNA form, the CDR3 reads TGTGCCAGCAGTCTTCGGCGGACAGGGGGGGGCTACACCTTC. Translation gives CASSLRRTGGGYTF.

The gene calls are TRBV25-1 and TRBJ2-7; perhaps TRBD2 as D (7 bases). The CDR3 totals 14 residues. Germline CDR1 and CDR2: MGHDK and SYGVNS. V lost 3 bases and J 0 bases, leaving 9 bases between the germline ends. CDR3 DNA sequence: TGTGCCAGCAGTGAGAGGGGGGGCTCCTACGAGCAGTACTTC. It yields the protein CASSERGGSYEQYF.

This clone was observed once. The CDR3 nucleotides read TGTGCCAGCAGCGGGACTAGCGGGAGTGTAGGCGGGGAGCTGTTTTTT. It yields the protein CASSGTSGSVGGELFF. V and J are TRBV9 and TRBJ2-2, with TRBD2 identical over 13 bases. CDR3 length equals 16 residues. Germline V gives CDR1 SGDLS, CDR2 YYNGEE. V lost 3 bases and J lost 7; bases outside the gene matches: 6.

This chain joins TRBV6-1 and TRBJ1-2; a weak D match, TRBD1 (5 bases). The length of the CDR3 is 16 residues. V was cut by 0 bases and J by 0 bases, with 11 bases left in between. Germline lookup yields CDR1 MNHNS and CDR2 SASEGT. CDR3 DNA: TGTGCCAGCAGTGAAGCGTGGGGCACCGCTAACTATGGCTACACCTTC. Translating gives CASSEAWGTANYGYTF.

V and J are TRBV23-1 and TRBJ2-7; the D is unclear. TRBV23-1 is identified as an open reading frame with a role that is uncertain. V was pared by 0 bases and J by 4 bases, with 7 bases between. CDR3 size: 13 residues. This CDR3 reads CASSQSGRYEQYF. Here the CDR3 DNA reads TGCGCCAGCAGTCAATCGGGCAGGTACGAGCAGTACTTC.

V usage is TRBV19 and J usage is TRBJ1-5; D unclear. V lost 3 bases and J 3 bases, leaving 9 bases between the germline ends. The CDR3 consists of 14 residues. Germline loops: CDR1 LNHDA, CDR2 SQIVND (reference sequence). Here the CDR3 reads CASSMAQSNQPQHF. The CDR3 DNA sequence: TGTGCCAGTAGTATGGCGCAATCCAATCAGCCCCAGCATTTT.

The chain links TRBV6-5 to TRBJ2-2; D not certain. The V and J ends lost 7 bases and 1 base respectively, with 7 bases between them. CDR1 and CDR2 from the germline V gene are MNHEY and SVGAGI. The CDR3 length is 13 residues. In DNA form, the CDR3 reads TGTGCCAGCACCTCAGAGAACACCGGGGAGCTGTTTTTT. It yields the protein CASTSENTGELFF.

The CDR3 region is CSARTLNTEAFF. The DNA of the CDR3 is TGCAGCGCCCGGACGTTGAACACTGAAGCTTTCTTT. J is TRBJ1-1 and V is TRBV29-1, with D unresolved. Germline CDR1 is SQVTM and CDR2 is ANQGSEA. Trimming cost V 7 bases and J 0 bases, with 9 bases left between them. The CDR3 is 12 residues long.

The chain joins TRBV12-3 or TRBV12-4 to TRBJ1-4; D is unresolved. With 7 bases removed from V and 7 bases from J, the gap between germline ends came to 13 bases. This CDR3 region has 13 residues. CDR3 nucleotide sequence: TGTGCCAGCACCGAACTTAATGGTGAAAAACTGTTTTTT. Translated, it gives CASTELNGEKLFF.

This sequence joins TRBV16 and TRBJ1-5; 8 positions agree with TRBD1. With V trimmed by 2 bases and J by 2 bases, 2 bases remained unmatched. The length of the CDR3 is 15 residues. Germline loops: CDR1 KGHSY, CDR2 FQNENV. CDR3 nucleotides: TGTGCCAGCAGCCAACCGGGACAGGGCAATCAGCCCCAGCATTTT. Translated, it gives CASSQPGQGNQPQHF.

V usage is TRBV19 and J usage is TRBJ2-1, with 9 bases that match TRBD2. Germline CDR1 is LNHDA and CDR2 is SQIVND (reference sequence). The J segment lost 2 bases and the V segment lost 3 bases, leaving 2 bases of the junction unmatched. The CDR3 length is 15 residues. The CDR3 DNA follows: TGTGCCAGTAGTATCGGGACTAGCCCCTACAATGAGCAGTTCTTC. Encoded protein: CASSIGTSPYNEQFF.

The chain has TRBV14 and TRBJ1-2; D may be TRBD1 (5 bases). The CDR3 has 13 amino acids. Germline V gene lookup returns CDR1 SGHDN and CDR2 FVKESK. Trimming shortened V by 4 bases and J by 4 bases, and 10 bases separated the two germline ends. The CDR3 spells CASSLTGTYGYTF. Here the CDR3 DNA reads TGTGCCAGCAGCCTAACCGGGACCTATGGCTACACCTTC. Looking up the rest from reference TRBV14 and TRBJ1-2 gives the full variable domain: EAGVTQFPSHSVIEKGQTVTLRCDPISGHDNLYWYRRVMGKEIKFLLHFVKESKQDESGMPNNRFLAERTGGTYSTLKVQPAELEDSGVYFCASSLTGTYGYTFGSGTRLTVV.

The V gene is TRBV5-1, the J gene TRBJ2-7; weak D call: TRBD1 (5 bases). The CDR3 extends over 14 amino acids. V was clipped by 4 bases and J by 2 bases, with 13 bases between them. Germline V lookup: CDR1 SGHRS, CDR2 YFSETQ. CDR3 nucleotide sequence: TGCGCCAGCAGCGCCGACAGTACTACCTACGAGCAGTACTTC. Translating it yields CASSADSTTYEQYF.

The chain recombines TRBV4-3 with TRBJ1-1; 8 bases are shared with TRBD1. CDR1 and CDR2 (germline): LGHNA, YSLEER. V trimming: 3 bases; J trimming: 7 bases; junction bases outside the gene matches: 4. The CDR3 length is 13 residues. CDR3 sequence (DNA): TGCGCCAGCAGCCAGCGACAGGGGATTGAAGCTTTCTTT. This gives the protein CASSQRQGIEAFF.

The CDR3 DNA follows: TGCAGCGTTTCTACAGGTGACGCCGGGGAGCTGTTTTTT. It is translated as CSVSTGDAGELFF. The chain employs TRBV29-1 and TRBJ2-2, with D tentatively TRBD1 (5 bases). From germline, CDR1 is SQVTM and CDR2 ANQGSEA. Trimming stripped 5 bases from V and 6 bases from J, with 13 bases between. The length of the CDR3 is 13 residues.

This rearrangement joins TRBV11-3 to TRBJ2-7; 12 nucleotides line up with TRBD2. The CDR3 is made up of 14 amino acids. CDR1 is SGHNT and CDR2 is YENEEA in the germline V gene. The V gene end was trimmed by 2 bases and the J gene end by 7 bases; junction bases not matched to a gene: 3. The CDR3 nucleotides read TGTGCCAGCAGCTTAACTAGCGGGAGGAATGAGCAGTACTTC. This codes for CASSLTSGRNEQYF.

This sequence joins TRBV4-1 and TRBJ2-7, with D perhaps TRBD1 (6 bases). The CDR3 runs 15 residues. Germline lookup yields CDR1 MGHRA and CDR2 YSYEKL. The V end lost 1 base, the J end lost 2 bases, and 12 bases lay between the germline ends. The CDR3 loop reads CASSQASGQTYEQYF. CDR3 coding DNA: TGCGCCAGCAGCCAAGCTTCGGGACAAACCTACGAGCAGTACTTC.